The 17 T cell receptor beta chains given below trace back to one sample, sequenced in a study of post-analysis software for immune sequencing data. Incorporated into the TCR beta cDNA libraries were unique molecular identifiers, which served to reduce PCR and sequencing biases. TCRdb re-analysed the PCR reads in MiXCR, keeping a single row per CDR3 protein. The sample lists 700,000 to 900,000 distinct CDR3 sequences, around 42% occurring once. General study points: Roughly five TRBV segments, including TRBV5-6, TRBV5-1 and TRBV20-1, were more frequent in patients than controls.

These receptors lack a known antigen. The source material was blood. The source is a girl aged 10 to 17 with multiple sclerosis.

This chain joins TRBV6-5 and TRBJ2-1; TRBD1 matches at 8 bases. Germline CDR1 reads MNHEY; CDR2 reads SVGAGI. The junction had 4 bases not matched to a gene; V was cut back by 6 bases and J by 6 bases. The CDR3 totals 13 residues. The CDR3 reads CASRPTGGNEQFF. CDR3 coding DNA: TGTGCCAGCAGACCTACAGGGGGCAATGAGCAGTTCTTC.

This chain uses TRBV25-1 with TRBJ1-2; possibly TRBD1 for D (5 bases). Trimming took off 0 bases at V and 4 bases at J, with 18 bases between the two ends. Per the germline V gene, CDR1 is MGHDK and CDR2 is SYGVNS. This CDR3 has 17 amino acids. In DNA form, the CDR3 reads TGTGCCAGCAGTGAATATTGGGACGGCCCTCCAGGCTATGGCTACACCTTC. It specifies CASSEYWDGPPGYGYTF.

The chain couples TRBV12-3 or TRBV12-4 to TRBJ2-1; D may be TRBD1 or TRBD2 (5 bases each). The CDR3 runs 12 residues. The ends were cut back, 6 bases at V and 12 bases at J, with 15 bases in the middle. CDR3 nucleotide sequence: TGTGCCAGCAGCCCGGGGACGGAGTGGCAGTTCTTC. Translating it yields CASSPGTEWQFF.

This CDR3 is CASSRVSSGAFGETQYF. The CDR3 nucleotides read TGTGCCAGCAGCCGGGTCTCTAGCGGGGCCTTCGGGGAGACCCAGTACTTC. The chain employs TRBV4-2 and TRBJ2-4; TRBD2 matches 9 bases. Judging by the DNA end, TRBJ2-5 fits better; the J call may be wrong. CDR1 LGHNA and CDR2 YNFKEQ come from the germline V gene. This CDR3 region has 17 residues.

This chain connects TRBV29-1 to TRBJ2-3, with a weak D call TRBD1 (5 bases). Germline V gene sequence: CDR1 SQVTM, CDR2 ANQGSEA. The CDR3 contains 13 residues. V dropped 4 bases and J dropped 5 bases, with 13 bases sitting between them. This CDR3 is CSVVTEGVDTQYF. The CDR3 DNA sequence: TGCAGCGTTGTGACCGAAGGGGTAGATACGCAGTATTTT.

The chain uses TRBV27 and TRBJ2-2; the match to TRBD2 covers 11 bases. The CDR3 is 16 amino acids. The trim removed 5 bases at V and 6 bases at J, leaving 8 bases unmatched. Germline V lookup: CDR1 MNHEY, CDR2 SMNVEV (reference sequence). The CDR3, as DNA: TGTGCCAGCAGTCGAAATAGCGGGGGGGGTGCCGGGGAGCTGTTTTTT. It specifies CASSRNSGGGAGELFF.

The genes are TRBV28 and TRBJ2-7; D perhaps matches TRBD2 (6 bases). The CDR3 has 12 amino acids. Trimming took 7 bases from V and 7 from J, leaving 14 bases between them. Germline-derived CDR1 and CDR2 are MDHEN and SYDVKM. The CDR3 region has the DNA TGTGCCAGCACCACTAGCTCCGTGGAGCAGTACTTC. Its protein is CASTTSSVEQYF.

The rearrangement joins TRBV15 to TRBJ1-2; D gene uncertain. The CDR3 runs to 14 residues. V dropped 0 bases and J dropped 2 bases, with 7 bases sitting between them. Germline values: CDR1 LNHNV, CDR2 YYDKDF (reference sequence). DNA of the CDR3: TGTGCCACCAGCAGAGATCAGGTAAACTATGGCTACACCTTC. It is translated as CATSRDQVNYGYTF.

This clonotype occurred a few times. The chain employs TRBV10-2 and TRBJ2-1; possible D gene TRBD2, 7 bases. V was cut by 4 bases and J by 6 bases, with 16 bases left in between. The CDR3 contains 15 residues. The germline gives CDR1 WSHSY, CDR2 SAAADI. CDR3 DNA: TGCGCCAGCAGTGTAATGTTCGGGGGGCTCAATGAGCAGTTCTTC. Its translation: CASSVMFGGLNEQFF.

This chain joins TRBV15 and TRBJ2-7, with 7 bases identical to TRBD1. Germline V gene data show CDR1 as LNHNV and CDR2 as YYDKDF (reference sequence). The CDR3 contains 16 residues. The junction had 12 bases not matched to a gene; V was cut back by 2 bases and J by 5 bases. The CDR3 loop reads CATSRTTGTAPDEQYF. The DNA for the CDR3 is TGTGCCACCAGCAGAACAACCGGGACAGCTCCCGACGAGCAGTACTTC.

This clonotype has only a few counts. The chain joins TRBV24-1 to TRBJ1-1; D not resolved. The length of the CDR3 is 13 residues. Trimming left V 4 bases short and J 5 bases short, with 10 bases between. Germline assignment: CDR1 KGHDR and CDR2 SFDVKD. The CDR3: CATSDPGWTEAFF. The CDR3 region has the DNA TGTGCCACCAGTGACCCCGGTTGGACTGAAGCTTTCTTT.

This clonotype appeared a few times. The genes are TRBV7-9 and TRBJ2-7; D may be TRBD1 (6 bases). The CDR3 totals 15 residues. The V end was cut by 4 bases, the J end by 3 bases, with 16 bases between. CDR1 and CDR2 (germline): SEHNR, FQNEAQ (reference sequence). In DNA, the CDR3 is TGTGCCAGCAGCTCCGGGACAACGGGTATCTACGAGCAGTACTTC. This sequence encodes CASSSGTTGIYEQYF.

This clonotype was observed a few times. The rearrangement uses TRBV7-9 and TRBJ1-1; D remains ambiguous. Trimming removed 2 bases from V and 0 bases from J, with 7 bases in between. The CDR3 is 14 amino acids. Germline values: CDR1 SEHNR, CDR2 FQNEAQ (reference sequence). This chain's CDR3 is CASSLIALNTEAFF. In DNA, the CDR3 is TGTGCCAGCAGCTTAATCGCTCTGAACACTGAAGCTTTCTTT.

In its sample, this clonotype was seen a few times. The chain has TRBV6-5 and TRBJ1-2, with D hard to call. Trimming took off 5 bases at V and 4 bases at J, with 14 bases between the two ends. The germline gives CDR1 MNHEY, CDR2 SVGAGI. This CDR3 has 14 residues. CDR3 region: CASSTPGNAYGYTF. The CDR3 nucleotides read TGTGCCAGCAGTACCCCCGGGAACGCCTATGGCTACACCTTC.

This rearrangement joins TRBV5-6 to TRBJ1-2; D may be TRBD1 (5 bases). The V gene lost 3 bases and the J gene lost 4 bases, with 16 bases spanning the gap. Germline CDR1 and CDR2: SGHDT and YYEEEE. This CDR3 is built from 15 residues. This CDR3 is CASSSLTVPLYGYTF. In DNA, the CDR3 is TGTGCCAGCAGCTCGTTGACAGTCCCTCTCTATGGCTACACCTTC.

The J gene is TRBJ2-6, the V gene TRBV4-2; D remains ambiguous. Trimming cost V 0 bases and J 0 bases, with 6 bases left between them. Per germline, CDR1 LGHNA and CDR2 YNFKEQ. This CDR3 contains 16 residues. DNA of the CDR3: TGTGCCAGCAGCCAAGATACGGACTCTGGGGCCAACGTCCTGACTTTC. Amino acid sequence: CASSQDTDSGANVLTF.

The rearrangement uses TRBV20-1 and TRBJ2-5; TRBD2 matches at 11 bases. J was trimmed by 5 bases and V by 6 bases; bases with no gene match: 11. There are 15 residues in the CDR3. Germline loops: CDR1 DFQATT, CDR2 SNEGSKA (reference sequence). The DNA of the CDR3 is TGCAGTGCCCCAAGGCTAGCGGGAGGAGTGGAGACCCAGTACTTC. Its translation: CSAPRLAGGVETQYF.